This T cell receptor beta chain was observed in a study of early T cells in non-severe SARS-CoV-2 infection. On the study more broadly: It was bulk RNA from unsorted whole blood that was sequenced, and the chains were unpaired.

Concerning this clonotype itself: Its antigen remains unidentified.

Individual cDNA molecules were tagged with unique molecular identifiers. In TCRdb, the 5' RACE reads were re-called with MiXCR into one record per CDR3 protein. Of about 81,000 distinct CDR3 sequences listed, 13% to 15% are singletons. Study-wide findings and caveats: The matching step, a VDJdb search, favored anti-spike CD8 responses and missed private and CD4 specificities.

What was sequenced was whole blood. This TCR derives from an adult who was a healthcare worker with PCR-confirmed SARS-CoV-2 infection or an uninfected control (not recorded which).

In DNA, the CDR3 is TGTGCCAGCAGTACTAGGATAGAGACCCAGTACTTC. Translating gives CASSTRIETQYF. The V and J genes are TRBV28 and TRBJ2-5, with D possibly matching TRBD2 (5 bases). Germline V gives CDR1 MDHEN, CDR2 SYDVKM. Trimming took 5 bases from V and 4 from J, leaving 8 bases between them. CDR3 length equals 12 residues.